What follows are 24 T cell receptor beta chains derived from one specimen sequenced in a study of blood T cells in healthy people across ages. PCR was performed a second time for about 6 to 12 cycles using a sample-barcoded 5' primer and a J-beta primer mix. TCRdb passed the 5' RACE reads through MiXCR, listing each CDR3 protein once. The sample has more than 1,400,000 distinct CDR3 sequences; 42% are singletons. Input material: blood. These receptors were obtained from a woman aged 18 to 35 in good health.

This clonotype was observed a few times. The genes are TRBV6-5 and TRBJ2-7; 8 bases map to TRBD1. Germline-derived CDR1 and CDR2 are MNHEY and SVGAGI. CDR3 size: 14 residues. The V and J ends lost 5 bases and 5 bases, in that order; junction bases with no gene match: 8. The CDR3 loop reads CASSTPDRVHEQYF. The CDR3 coding sequence is TGTGCCAGCAGTACCCCGGACAGGGTTCACGAGCAGTACTTC.

This clonotype was counted a few times. The V and J genes are TRBV28 and TRBJ1-6; D call uncertain. Germline-derived CDR1 and CDR2 are MDHEN and SYDVKM. The V end lost 10 bases, the J end lost 4 bases, and 11 bases lay between the germline ends. This CDR3 has 13 amino acids. In DNA form, the CDR3 reads TGTGCCACCCACCCGAGGTATAATTCACCCCTCCACTTT. Its translation is CATHPRYNSPLHF.

The table lists this clonotype with a few counts. The J gene is TRBJ2-7, the V gene TRBV7-9; D uncertain. This CDR3 contains 17 residues. With 1 base removed from V and 0 bases from J, the gap between germline ends came to 16 bases. Germline CDR1 SEHNR, CDR2 FQNEAQ (reference sequence). The CDR3 sequence: CASSLGRGDSYSYEQYF. CDR3 DNA sequence: TGTGCCAGCAGCTTAGGGAGAGGCGACTCTTACTCCTACGAGCAGTACTTC. Drawing the rest from reference TRBV7-9 and TRBJ2-7, the complete variable domain is DTGVSQNPRHKITKRGQNVTFRCDPISEHNRLYWYRQTLGQGPEFLTYFQNEAQLEKSRLLSDRFSAERPKGSFSTLEIQRTEQGDSAMYLCASSLGRGDSYSYEQYFGPGTRLTVT.

This sequence joins TRBV28 and TRBJ2-1, with D perhaps matching TRBD2 (5 bases). The DNA end favors TRBJ2-7, so the J call may be wrong. Germline CDR1 is MDHEN and CDR2 is SYDVKM. The CDR3 spans 16 residues. CDR3 nucleotides: TGTGCCAGCAGCGACACGGGGTTAGCATCGTACAATGAGCAGTACTTC. Its translation is CASSDTGLASYNEQYF.

The V call is TRBV5-1, the J call TRBJ1-2; no clear D gene. V was shortened by 3 bases and J by 6 bases, with 12 bases between the two germline ends. The CDR3 sequence is 13 residues long. Germline V gives CDR1 SGHRS, CDR2 YFSETQ. CDR3 nucleotides: TGCGCCAGCAGCTCCCGGATGAGGAATGGCTACACCTTC. It translates to CASSSRMRNGYTF.

This clonotype was counted ten times or more. This chain links TRBV4-1 with TRBJ2-7; D gene ambiguous. The CDR3 sequence is 14 residues long. The V end lost 1 base, the J end lost 2 bases, and 9 bases lay between the germline ends. Germline assignment: CDR1 MGHRA and CDR2 YSYEKL. CDR3 loop: CASSQVGTAYEQYF. The CDR3 coding sequence is TGCGCCAGCAGCCAAGTGGGAACAGCCTACGAGCAGTACTTC.

The chain joins TRBV6-2 or TRBV6-3 to TRBJ1-5; no firm D call. The CDR3 loop spans 12 amino acids. Germline CDR1 is MNHEY and CDR2 is SVGEGT. Trimming removed 3 bases from V and 5 bases from J, with 5 bases in between. The DNA of the CDR3 is TGTGCCAGCAGTTATAGGCATCAGCCCCAGCATTTT. Its protein is CASSYRHQPQHF.

This clonotype appeared a few times. The gene calls are TRBV7-3 and TRBJ2-3; 8 nucleotides match TRBD2. The germline gives CDR1 SGHTA, CDR2 FQGTGA. The V gene end was trimmed by 2 bases and the J gene end by 5 bases; junction bases not matched to a gene: 12. The CDR3 runs to 17 residues. The CDR3 DNA follows: TGTGCCAGCAGCTTATCCGGGGGGGGCCTTGAGGAAGATACGCAGTATTTT. This translates into CASSLSGGGLEEDTQYF.

As concerns this clonotype: An end of the junction does not agree with germline; a read error may underlie this. This sequence joins TRBV6-1 and TRBJ2-7; 7 bases fit TRBD2. The germline V gene has CDR1 MNHNS and CDR2 SASEGT. The CDR3 is 14 residues long. CDR3 coding DNA: TGTACCAGCAGTCCGGTGGCGGGGGTCTACGAGCAGTACTTC. Encoded protein: CTSSPVAGVYEQYF.

Remarks on this clonotype: At one boundary the junction diverges from the germline segment, which might be a read error. The chain couples TRBV3-1 to TRBJ2-5; D is undetermined. This CDR3 has 11 residues. Germline assignment: CDR1 LGHDT and CDR2 YNNKEL (reference sequence). The CDR3 is CASSQESTRYF. CDR3 bases: TGTGCCAGCAGCCAAGAATCGACCCGGTACTTC.

This clonotype was observed once. The CDR3: CSVVWDTDTQYF. The CDR3 DNA sequence: TGCAGCGTTGTCTGGGACACAGATACGCAGTATTTT. This chain links TRBV29-1 with TRBJ2-3, with D hard to call. Germline CDR1 reads SQVTM; CDR2 reads ANQGSEA. The CDR3 contains 12 residues. Trimming shortened V by 4 bases and J by 2 bases, and 7 bases separated the two germline ends.

This clonotype was seen just once. Germline and junction disagree at one end, which may indicate a read error. The gene calls are TRBV3-1 and TRBJ2-7; 15 nucleotides agree with TRBD2. The germline V gene has CDR1 LGHDT and CDR2 YNNKEL (reference sequence). CDR3 length: 20 amino acids. CDR3 coding DNA: TGTGCCTGCAGCCTATCCCCGGGACTAGCGGGAGGACCTGGCTCCTACGAGCAGTACTTC. Protein sequence: CACSLSPGLAGGPGSYEQYF.

Written as DNA, the CDR3 is TGTGCCAGCAGCAAGGGACAGGGATGCACCGGGGAGCTGTTTTTT. Protein product: CASSKGQGCTGELFF. The chain joins TRBV21-1 to TRBJ2-2; the tabulated D call, TRBD1, remains unverified against the DNA. TRBV21-1 has pseudogene status. The CDR3 spans 15 residues.

The J gene is TRBJ1-2, the V gene TRBV10-3; D gene unclear. Germline V gene data show CDR1 as ENHRY and CDR2 as SYGVKD. The V end lost 0 bases, the J end lost 4 bases, and 9 bases lay between the germline ends. This CDR3 region has 14 residues. Written as DNA, the CDR3 is TGTGCCATCAGTGAGTCCCCGCGAGCCTATGGCTACACCTTC. Amino acids: CAISESPRAYGYTF.

The V call is TRBV11-2, the J call TRBJ2-3; D ambiguous. Germline V gene data show CDR1 as SGHAT and CDR2 as FQNNGV. Deletions cut 5 bases from V and 1 base from J, with 13 bases between. The CDR3 runs to 15 residues. The CDR3 reads CASSRLSMGTDTQYF. CDR3 bases: TGTGCCAGCAGCCGCCTTAGCATGGGCACAGATACGCAGTATTTT.

The rearrangement joins TRBV7-9 to TRBJ2-7; D not resolved. This CDR3 comprises 12 residues. V shed 5 bases and J shed 2 bases, with 7 bases lying between them. CDR1 and CDR2 from the germline V gene are SEHNR and FQNEAQ (reference sequence). CDR3 region: CASSPVPYEQYF. CDR3 bases: TGTGCCAGCAGCCCAGTACCCTACGAGCAGTACTTC.

On this clonotype itself: A single base separates this from a much larger clone, so it may be a read error. This chain uses TRBV12-3 or TRBV12-4 with TRBJ2-3, with D uncertain. The V gene lost 2 bases and the J gene lost 2 bases, with 14 bases spanning the gap. The CDR3 sequence is 16 residues long. The CDR3 sequence: CASSLSTGGSTDTQYF. The CDR3 DNA reads as TGTGCCAGCAGTTTATCGACTGGCGGTTCCACAGATACGCAGTATTTT.

The V and J genes are TRBV3-1 and TRBJ1-2; D gene ambiguous. Germline CDR1 and CDR2: LGHDT and YNNKEL (reference sequence). The CDR3 is made up of 14 amino acids. V lost 1 base, J lost 6 bases, and 12 bases lay in between. DNA for the CDR3: TGTGCCAGCAGCCAAGGAGTCAGTCAACATGGCTACACCTTC. Translating it yields CASSQGVSQHGYTF.

The rearrangement joins TRBV12-3 or TRBV12-4 to TRBJ1-2, with a weak D call TRBD1 (6 bases). Between the trimmed V and J ends, which lost 7 bases and 6 bases, there was a span of 12 bases. This CDR3 region has 12 residues. The CDR3: CASTRQENGYTF. The CDR3 DNA sequence: TGTGCCAGCACCCGACAGGAAAATGGCTACACCTTC.

This clonotype has just a few counts. The chain employs TRBV11-2 and TRBJ2-5; either TRBD1 or TRBD2 may supply D (5 bases each). Trimming took 5 bases from V and 4 from J, leaving 17 bases between them. The CDR3 length is 15 residues. Germline V gene lookup returns CDR1 SGHAT and CDR2 FQNNGV. In nucleotides, the CDR3 is TGTGCCAGCAGCCCTTTGCCCGGGGCCCGAGAGACCCAGTACTTC. Amino acids: CASSPLPGARETQYF. Filled out from reference TRBV11-2 and TRBJ2-5, the complete variable domain reads EAGVAQSPRYKIIEKRQSVAFWCNPISGHATLYWYQQILGQGPKLLIQFQNNGVVDDSQLPKDRFSAERLKGVDSTLKIQPAKLEDSAVYLCASSPLPGARETQYFGPGTRLLVL.

The chain couples TRBV10-3 to TRBJ2-5, with a weak D call TRBD2 (5 bases). The CDR3 spans 14 residues. The V end lost 3 bases, the J end lost 4 bases, and 12 bases lay between the germline ends. Looked up from germline, CDR1 is ENHRY and CDR2 is SYGVKD. The CDR3 spells CAISDWWELETQYF. The CDR3 DNA sequence: TGTGCCATCAGTGATTGGTGGGAGCTAGAGACCCAGTACTTC.

This clonotype occurred many times. CDR3: CASPEQYF. The CDR3 coding sequence is TGTGCCAGCCCCGAGCAGTACTTC. The chain has TRBV12-3 or TRBV12-4 and TRBJ2-7; D unclear. The CDR3 has 8 amino acids. V dropped 8 bases and J dropped 6 bases, with 2 bases sitting between them.

The chain recombines TRBV5-1 with TRBJ2-7, with D hard to call. V dropped 0 bases and J dropped 4 bases, with 14 bases sitting between them. Germline V gene lookup returns CDR1 SGHRS and CDR2 YFSETQ. This CDR3 contains 15 residues. The CDR3 DNA reads TGCGCCAGCAGCTTGGGGACCGACTTACTATACGAGCAGTACTTC. Amino acid sequence: CASSLGTDLLYEQYF.

V is TRBV5-1 and J is TRBJ2-7; 7 bases map to TRBD1. Trimming cost V 10 bases and J 0 bases; bases outside gene matches: 10. The germline V gene encodes CDR1 SGHRS and CDR2 YFSETQ. The CDR3 runs 14 residues. CDR3 protein: CAGKVGQSSYEQYF. CDR3 DNA sequence: TGCGCCGGCAAGGTGGGACAGAGCTCCTACGAGCAGTACTTC.